This T cell receptor (beta chain) was captured in a study of T cells after yellow fever vaccination. Template-switching 5'RACE yielded the TCR cDNA; a universal primer site and UMIs were added in the process. TCRdb passed the 5' RACE reads through MiXCR, listing each CDR3 protein once. The repertoire consists of around 300,000 distinct CDR3 sequences, with 10% to 15% occurring once and the leading ten covering about 0.51%. CDR1 is DFQATT and CDR2 is SNEGSKA in the germline V gene (reference sequence). CDR3 length: 17 amino acids. V shed 3 bases, J shed 0 bases, and the junction held 8 bases outside the gene matches. About this clonotype itself: As yet, its antigen is unknown.

Study findings and constraints: Abundant bulk-derived clonotypes could contaminate FACS-sorted repertoires. Post-booster samples contained most primary-vaccination clones (approximately 96% CD4, about 90% CD8).

The receptor's source is a man aged 25 to 40 who received the YFV17D yellow fever vaccine. The chain combines TRBV20-1 with TRBJ2-1; 10 nucleotides align to TRBD2. The input for sequencing was CD4+ T cells sorted from PBMCs, taken 45 days after the yellow fever booster vaccination. CDR3 sequence: CSASGLAGATSYNEQFF. CDR3 bases: TGCAGTGCTAGCGGGCTAGCGGGAGCGACCTCCTACAATGAGCAGTTCTTC.